The entry that follows covers one TCR beta chain sequence. This clonotype was detected ten times or more. Its antigen is still unknown. No quality values exist for individual bases; no much larger clone is one base distant. The sample comes from a study of T-cell reconstitution after alpha-beta-depleted transplantation in children listed by TCRdb under 2016. For the wider study: Using TCR repertoire profiling, the study quantitatively followed how T-cell immune reconstitution unfolded in children after TCRalphabeta/CD19-depleted allogeneic hematopoietic cell transplantation.

The library was obtained by PCR. The instrument was an Illumina HiSeq 2500. To normalize quantification of the TCRbeta repertoire, the TCR libraries were built with molecular barcoding that relied on unique molecular identifiers. Using fastp at Q25 and MiXCR, TCRdb reprocessed the public reads and kept productive beta chains. Records with the same CDR3 protein are collapsed into one entry carrying the most frequent genes and DNA. Counted in this sample were some 200,000 distinct CDR3 sequences; about 6% of them appeared once. Of the sample, 4.5% falls within the top ten clones. What this sample's treatment or condition label stands for: allogeneic hematopoietic cell transplantation with graft depleted of TCRalphabeta T cells and CD19 B cells. TCRalphabeta/CD19-depleted allogeneic hematopoietic cell grafts were given to the transplant recipients, all of whom were children. Results and caveats for the whole study, not just this receptor: The frequencies of hyperexpanded clones fell over the following months, and after one year, T-cell counts and TCRbeta diversity were mostly attributed to newly produced T cells. Apparently early alphabetaT-cell count recovery about two months after transplant reportedly relied on only several hundred rapidly expanded clones derived from non-depleted graft cells. In some patients, the high TCRbeta diversity seen at day 60 was put down to recipient T cells and intrathymic progenitors that had survived conditioning.

The TCR was taken from a girl under three years old with combined immunodeficiency, due to receive a stem cell transplant. Source: PBMCs, taken before TCRalphabeta/CD19-depleted stem cell transplant.

This receptor has the CDR3 CSARDQRALGNQPQHF. The DNA sequence is as follows: TGCAGTGCTAGAGATCAGCGGGCACTCGGCAATCAGCCCCAGCATTTT. The rearrangement combines TRBV20-1 with TRBJ1-5, with the D gene call left open. Trimming costs V 0 bases and J 2 bases, and their ends lie 14 bases apart. CDR1 and CDR2 (DFQATT, SNEGSKA) derive from the germline V gene (reference sequence). Reading from cysteine to phenylalanine, the CDR3 counts 16 amino acids. The DNA shown is the 48-base CDR3, in frame from base 1.